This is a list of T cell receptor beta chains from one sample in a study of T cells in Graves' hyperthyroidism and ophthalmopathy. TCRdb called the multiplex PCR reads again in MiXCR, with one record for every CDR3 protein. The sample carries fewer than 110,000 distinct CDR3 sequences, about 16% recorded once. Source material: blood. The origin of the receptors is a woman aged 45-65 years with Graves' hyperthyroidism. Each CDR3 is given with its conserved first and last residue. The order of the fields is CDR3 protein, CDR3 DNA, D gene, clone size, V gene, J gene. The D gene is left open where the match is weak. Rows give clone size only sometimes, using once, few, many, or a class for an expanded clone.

CASSLEVYRLETQYF,TGTGCCAGCAGTTTAGAGGTATACCGGTTGGAGACCCAGTACTTC,-,many,TRBV12-3/TRBV12-4,TRBJ2-5
CASRASGNYEQYF,TGTGCCAGTCGGGCTAGCGGGAACTACGAGCAGTACTTC,TRBD2,-,TRBV19,TRBJ2-7
CASSVVGEAGLAGQETQYF,TGTGCCAGCAGCGTAGTTGGTGAGGCCGGACTAGCGGGCCAAGAGACCCAGTACTTC,TRBD2,-,TRBV9,TRBJ2-5
CASSQAPGTDTQYF,TGTGCCAGCAGCCAGGCCCCCGGGACAGATACGCAGTATTTT,-,many,TRBV11-3,TRBJ2-3
CASSLDPGAGNTIYF,TGCGCCAGCAGCTTGGATCCGGGGGCTGGAAACACCATATATTTT,-,many,TRBV5-1,TRBJ1-3
CASSSLEGAGELFF,TGTGCCAGCAGCTCACTTGAGGGAGCAGGGGAGCTGTTTTTT,-,-,TRBV7-9,TRBJ2-2
CASSFDRDSTEAFF,TGTGCCAGCAGCTTCGACAGGGATAGCACTGAAGCTTTCTTT,TRBD1,many,TRBV7-9,TRBJ1-1
CASSWGLAVNEQFF,TGCGCCAGCAGTTGGGGACTAGCTGTCAATGAGCAGTTCTTC,TRBD2,many,TRBV5-1,TRBJ2-1
CSVRLASGRVEQFF,TGCAGCGTTCGTCTGGCTAGCGGGAGGGTTGAGCAGTTCTTC,TRBD2,few,TRBV29-1,TRBJ2-1
CASRPGVTDTQYF,TGCGCCAGCAGGCCCGGTGTCACAGATACGCAGTATTTT,-,many,TRBV10-2,TRBJ2-3
CASSLVVTSGLSYEQFF,TGTGCCAGCAGCTTAGTGGTAACTAGCGGGTTGTCCTATGAGCAGTTCTTC,TRBD2,many,TRBV7-2,TRBJ2-1
CSARAWTRGGQETQYF,TGCAGTGCTAGAGCCTGGACGCGGGGGGGCCAAGAGACCCAGTACTTC,TRBD2,many,TRBV20-1,TRBJ2-5
CASSQRAGAGANVLTF,TGTGCCAGCAGCCAAAGAGCGGGAGCTGGGGCCAACGTCCTGACTTTC,TRBD2,many,TRBV3-1,TRBJ2-6
CSVSPTGGFTDTQYF,TGCAGCGTTTCCCCAACCGGGGGGTTCACAGATACGCAGTATTTT,TRBD2,many,TRBV29-1,TRBJ2-3
CATREIAGVLEQFF,TGTGCCACACGGGAGATAGCGGGAGTCCTTGAGCAGTTCTTC,TRBD2,many,TRBV2,TRBJ2-1
CASSLAGAGYEQYF,TGTGCCAGCAGTTTAGCCGGAGCGGGATACGAGCAGTACTTC,TRBD2,few,TRBV12-3/TRBV12-4,TRBJ2-7
CASENGTNTGELFF,TGTGCCAGTGAAAACGGAACGAACACCGGGGAGCTGTTTTTT,-,many,TRBV19,TRBJ2-2
CASSRSGQGLGYTF,TGTGCCAGCAGCAGATCAGGACAGGGTCTTGGCTACACCTTC,TRBD1,many,TRBV7-9,TRBJ1-2
CASSLAATDTQYF,TGTGCCAGCTCCCTAGCGGCCACAGATACGCAGTATTTT,TRBD2,many,TRBV2,TRBJ2-3
CASSDASGSSYNEQFF,TGTGCCAGCAGTGACGCTAGCGGGAGCTCCTACAATGAGCAGTTCTTC,TRBD2,many,TRBV2,TRBJ2-1
CASSTGLAGDDEQFF,TGTGCCAGCAGTACGGGACTAGCGGGAGACGATGAGCAGTTCTTC,TRBD2,many,TRBV28,TRBJ2-1
CASSAGELFF,TGTGCCAGCAGCGCGGGGGAGCTGTTTTTT,-,many,TRBV25-1,TRBJ2-2
CASSLRDRDWGTEAFF,TGCGCCAGCAGCCTCCGGGACAGGGATTGGGGGACTGAAGCTTTCTTT,TRBD1,-,TRBV5-1,TRBJ1-1
CAWSTTGVDGYTF,TGTGCCTGGAGTACAACAGGGGTGGATGGCTACACCTTC,TRBD1,many,TRBV30,TRBJ1-2
CASSKGGRRNEQFF,TGTGCCAGCAGCAAAGGGGGTAGAAGAAATGAGCAGTTCTTC,-,many,TRBV28,TRBJ2-1
CASSLATPAYEQYF,TGTGCCAGCAGCTTAGCGACTCCGGCCTACGAGCAGTACTTC,-,many,TRBV5-5,TRBJ2-7
CASSPPNPSYLFYEQFF,TGTGCCAGCAGTCCACCGAACCCATCCTACCTTTTTTATGAGCAGTTCTTC,-,few,TRBV12-3/TRBV12-4,TRBJ2-1
CSARARPQETQYF,TGCAGTGCTAGAGCTCGACCCCAAGAGACCCAGTACTTC,-,few,TRBV20-1,TRBJ2-5
CASSIAGTGGRNEQFF,TGTGCCAGTAGTATAGCCGGGACAGGGGGCCGCAATGAGCAGTTCTTC,TRBD1,-,TRBV19,TRBJ2-1
CASSLGDGYNSPLHF,TGTGCCAGCAGCTTAGGGGACGGCTATAATTCACCCCTCCACTTT,-,many,TRBV7-9,TRBJ1-6
CASSDSGSSRAANTGELFF,TGTGCCAGCAGTGACTCGGGTTCATCTCGGGCGGCGAACACCGGGGAGCTGTTTTTT,-,once,TRBV6-4,TRBJ2-2
CASSLGSWSSGTSTDTQYF,TGTGCCAGCAGCTTAGGAAGCTGGTCTAGCGGTACTAGCACAGATACGCAGTATTTT,TRBD2,many,TRBV11-2,TRBJ2-3
CASSLMGGADTQYF,TGCGCCAGCAGCTTGATGGGGGGAGCAGATACGCAGTATTTT,-,many,TRBV5-1,TRBJ2-3
CASSRGQGTLSYEQYF,TGCGCCAGCAGCAGGGGACAGGGGACCCTCTCCTACGAGCAGTACTTC,TRBD1,many,TRBV5-1,TRBJ2-7
CASSFAGGYAEAFF,TGTGCCAGCAGTTTTGCAGGGGGCTATGCTGAAGCTTTCTTT,TRBD1,once,TRBV28,TRBJ1-1
CASSFGTNAGELFF,TGCGCCAGCAGCTTTGGGACTAATGCCGGGGAGCTGTTTTTT,TRBD2,many,TRBV5-1,TRBJ2-2
CSARTVANTGELFF,TGCAGCGCCAGGACAGTCGCGAACACCGGGGAGCTGTTTTTT,-,many,TRBV29-1,TRBJ2-2
CASRTGENEQFF,TGTGCCAGCAGGACGGGAGAAAATGAGCAGTTCTTC,-,many,TRBV27,TRBJ2-1
CASSYPGKYQETQYF,TGTGCCAGCAGTTACCCTGGAAAGTACCAAGAGACCCAGTACTTC,-,many,TRBV6-6,TRBJ2-5
CASSLAPRVANVLTF,TGTGCCAGCAGTTTAGCTCCCCGTGTGGCCAACGTCCTGACTTTC,-,-,TRBV27,TRBJ2-6
CASSLDVGGPLLAKNIQYF,TGTGCCAGCAGCTTAGATGTCGGGGGGCCGCTCTTAGCCAAAAACATTCAGTACTTC,-,many,TRBV13,TRBJ2-4
CASSRAAGIGETQYF,TGTGCCAGCAGTAGGGCGGCGGGGATTGGAGAGACCCAGTACTTC,-,many,TRBV11-1,TRBJ2-5
CASSWSANEKLFF,TGTGCCAGCAGCTGGAGTGCTAATGAAAAACTGTTTTTT,-,many,TRBV2,TRBJ1-4
CASSPEAGMRGQYF,TGTGCCAGCAGCCCCGAAGCCGGGATGCGGGGGCAGTATTTT,-,many,TRBV28,TRBJ2-3
CASSQAFMEQFF,TGTGCCAGCAGCCAGGCCTTTATGGAGCAGTTCTTC,-,once,TRBV13,TRBJ2-1
CASSVQTNTEAFF,TGTGCCAGCAGCGTTCAGACTAACACTGAAGCTTTCTTT,-,many,TRBV9,TRBJ1-1
CASSSTRGEQYF,TGCGCCAGCAGCTCGACGAGGGGCGAGCAGTACTTC,-,many,TRBV5-1,TRBJ2-7
CSVAQVMNTEAFF,TGCAGCGTTGCTCAGGTGATGAACACTGAAGCTTTCTTT,-,many,TRBV29-1,TRBJ1-1
CASAVGRFSNQPQHF,TGTGCCAGCGCCGTGGGGCGCTTTAGCAATCAGCCCCAGCATTTT,-,-,TRBV12-3/TRBV12-4,TRBJ1-5
CSARGTSFLGYNEQFF,TGCAGTGCCCGCGGGACTAGCTTCTTGGGGTACAATGAGCAGTTCTTC,TRBD2,many,TRBV20-1,TRBJ2-1
CASNKGTSGSTDTQYF,TGTGCCAGCAACAAGGGGACTAGCGGGAGTACAGATACGCAGTATTTT,TRBD2,many,TRBV28,TRBJ2-3
CASSSLQEPRRPLTQYF,TGTGCCAGCAGCTCGTTACAAGAACCGCGGCGCCCTCTCACGCAGTATTTT,-,many,TRBV13,TRBJ2-3
CASSLGRRVIYEQYF,TGTGCCAGCAGCTTAGGTCGCAGGGTCATCTACGAGCAGTACTTC,-,once,TRBV13,TRBJ2-7